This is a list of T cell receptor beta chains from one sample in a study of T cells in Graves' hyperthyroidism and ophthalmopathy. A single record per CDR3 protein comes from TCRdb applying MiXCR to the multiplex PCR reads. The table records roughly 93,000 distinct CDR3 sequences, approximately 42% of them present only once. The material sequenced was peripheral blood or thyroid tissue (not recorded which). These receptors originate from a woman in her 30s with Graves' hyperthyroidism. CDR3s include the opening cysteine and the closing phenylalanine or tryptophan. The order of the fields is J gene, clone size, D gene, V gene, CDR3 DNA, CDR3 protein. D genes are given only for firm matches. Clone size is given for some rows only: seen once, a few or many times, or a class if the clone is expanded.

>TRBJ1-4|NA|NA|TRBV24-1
TGTGCCACCAGTGCCCAGGGCGGGAGTGAAAAACTGTTTTTT
CATSAQGGSEKLFF
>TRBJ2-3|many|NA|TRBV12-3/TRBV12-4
TGTGCCAGCAGTTTACGGGGACTTCTATCCACAGATACGCAGTATTTT
CASSLRGLLSTDTQYF
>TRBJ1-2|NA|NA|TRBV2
TGTGCCAGCGGGGCGGGCAGGCTCTATGGCTACACCTTC
CASGAGRLYGYTF
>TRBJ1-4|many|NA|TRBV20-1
TGCAGTGCGTCGGGTATAAGGGGAAGGGATGAAAAACTGTTTTTT
CSASGIRGRDEKLFF
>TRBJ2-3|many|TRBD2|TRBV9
TGTGCCAGCAGTAGCGGGGAGCAACCACCCGATACGCAGTATTTT
CASSSGEQPPDTQYF
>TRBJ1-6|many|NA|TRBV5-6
TGTGCCAGCAGCTTCAGGGGCTCACCCCTCCACTTT
CASSFRGSPLHF
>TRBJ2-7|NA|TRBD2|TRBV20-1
TGCAGTGCTTCCCTGACTAGCGGGAGGGCGTCCGAGCAGTACTTC
CSASLTSGRASEQYF
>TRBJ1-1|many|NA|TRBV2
TGTGCCAGCAGTGAGTCCCCAAGTCATCAAAACACTGAAGCTTTCTTT
CASSESPSHQNTEAFF
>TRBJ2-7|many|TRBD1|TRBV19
TGTGCCAGTAGTATAAACAGGGGTGACTACGAGCAGTACTTC
CASSINRGDYEQYF
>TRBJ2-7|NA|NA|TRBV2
TGTGCCAGCTCACCACCGCGCGGGATATCCTACGAGCAGTACTTC
CASSPPRGISYEQYF
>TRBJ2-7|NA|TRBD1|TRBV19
TGTGCCAGTAGTACGACAGGGGGCGCTTTCTACGAGCAGTACTTC
CASSTTGGAFYEQYF
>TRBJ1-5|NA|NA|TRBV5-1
TGTGCCAGCAGCCCGAGCGGGTGGGGCGGCAATCAGCTCCAGCATTTT
CASSPSGWGGNQLQHF
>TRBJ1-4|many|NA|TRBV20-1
TGCAGTGCTAGGGGGGGTTCTAATGAAAAACTGTTTTTT
CSARGGSNEKLFF
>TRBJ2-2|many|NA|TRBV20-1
TGCAGTGCCCGTACCGGGACCACCACCGGGGAGCTGTTTTTT
CSARTGTTTGELFF
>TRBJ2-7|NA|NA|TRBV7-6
NA
CASSFYICSTGLREEQYF
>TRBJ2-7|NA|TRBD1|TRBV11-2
TGTGCCAGCAGAAAAGGGGGCGGCGAGCAGTACTTC
CASRKGGGEQYF
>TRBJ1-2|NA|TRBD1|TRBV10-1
TGCGCCAGCAGTGACGGACAGGGGCATGACTATGGCTACTCCTTC
CASSDGQGHDYGYSF
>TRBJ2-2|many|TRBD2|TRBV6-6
TGTGCCAGCAGTTCGCACGCTAGCGGGAGTTTGACCGGGGAGCTGTTTTTT
CASSSHASGSLTGELFF